The source of this TCR beta chain is a study of blood T cell repertoires in COVID-19. This clone was detected once. Here immunoSEQ multiplex PCR was the method, and the copy in TCRdb shows in-frame clones only, minus some. The table has more than 95,000 clones, 82% seen once. Germline trimming cut 2 bases from V and 6 bases from J; bases unmatched to any gene: 5. This CDR3 has 15 amino acids. Germline lookup yields CDR1 SGHTA and CDR2 FQGNSA. Material for sequencing was peripheral blood. The TCR originated in an older man with acute or convalescent COVID-19. V gene TRBV7-2 combines with J gene TRBJ2-1, with 9 nucleotides matching TRBD1. Here the CDR3 DNA reads TGTGCCAGCAGCTTACGACAGGGGGTTGGCAATGAGCAGTTCTTC. Translation: CASSLRQGVGNEQFF.